The 14 T cell receptor beta chains below all came from one sample that was sequenced in a study of T cells after yellow fever vaccination. Each CDR3 protein is one row after TCRdb ran MiXCR on the 5' RACE reads. The data contain around 260,000 distinct CDR3 sequences, around 4.9% of them seen just once; the ten biggest clones take up approximately 3.5%. The starting material was CD4+ T cells sorted from PBMCs, obtained on the day of the yellow fever booster vaccination. These receptors were taken from a man between 18 and 29 years old who received the YFV17D yellow fever vaccine.

This clonotype was observed at least ten times. This rearrangement joins TRBV5-1 to TRBJ1-1, with 9 bases aligning to TRBD1. Trimming took 2 bases from V and 0 from J; bases not matched to a gene: 2. This CDR3 has 15 residues. The germline CDR1 and CDR2 sequences are SGHRS and YFSETQ. Here the CDR3 DNA reads TGCGCCAGCAGCTTAGGGACAGGGCTGAACACTGAAGCTTTCTTT. It encodes CASSLGTGLNTEAFF.

This clonotype has only a few counts. The genes are TRBV5-1 and TRBJ2-3, with 8 bases that match TRBD2. The junction had 5 bases not matched to a gene; V was cut back by 3 bases and J by 2 bases. This CDR3 has 15 residues. Germline lookup yields CDR1 SGHRS and CDR2 YFSETQ. CDR3 nucleotide sequence: TGCGCCAGCAGCTATAGCGGGGCCCCCACAGATACGCAGTATTTT. Translating gives CASSYSGAPTDTQYF.

V gene TRBV20-1 combines with J gene TRBJ1-1; possibly TRBD1 for D (6 bases). Trimming removed 6 bases from V and 5 bases from J, with 16 bases in between. The CDR3 consists of 13 residues. Germline CDR1 is DFQATT and CDR2 is SNEGSKA (reference sequence). The CDR3 DNA follows: TGCAGTGCCCCCGACAGGAGGATGACTGAAGCTTTCTTT. It codes for CSAPDRRMTEAFF.

This clonotype was seen repeatedly, ten times or more. The rearrangement uses TRBV4-3 and TRBJ1-1; no clear D gene. Germline lookup yields CDR1 LGHNA and CDR2 YSLEER. This CDR3 spans 14 amino acids. Trimming removed 0 bases from V and 11 bases from J, with 16 bases in between. The CDR3 DNA sequence: TGCGCCAGCAGCCAAGATAGAGGGCAGGCGAAGGCTTTCTTT. Translation: CASSQDRGQAKAFF.

The gene calls are TRBV7-9 and TRBJ2-3; D remains ambiguous. V dropped 1 base and J dropped 5 bases, with 7 bases sitting between them. Germline V CDR1 and CDR2: SEHNR, FQNEAQ (reference sequence). This CDR3 is 13 amino acids long. This CDR3 reads CASSLGWGDTQYF. The CDR3 bases are TGTGCCAGCAGCTTAGGTTGGGGAGATACGCAGTATTTT.

The chain is built from TRBV7-8 and TRBJ1-2; D not resolved. The CDR3 consists of 14 residues. Looked up from germline, CDR1 is SGHVS and CDR2 is FQNEAQ. Trimming took off 5 bases at V and 2 bases at J, with 12 bases between the two ends. The CDR3 DNA follows: TGTGCCAGCAGCGCGGTGGGAGGGAACTATGGCTACACCTTC. This gives the protein CASSAVGGNYGYTF.

The rearrangement joins TRBV14 to TRBJ2-1; D remains ambiguous. Per the germline V gene, CDR1 is SGHDN and CDR2 is FVKESK. The CDR3 contains 13 residues. Deletions cut 0 bases from V and 8 bases from J, with 8 bases between. The CDR3 DNA follows: TGTGCCAGCAGCCAAGAATCCCGGTATGAGCAGTTCTTC. Translating gives CASSQESRYEQFF.

J is TRBJ1-1 and V is TRBV10-3, with D unresolved. Germline V gene data show CDR1 as ENHRY and CDR2 as SYGVKD. The CDR3 totals 14 residues. With 6 bases removed from V and 0 bases from J, the gap between germline ends came to 11 bases. CDR3 loop: CAIRGNSMNTEAFF. In DNA form, the CDR3 reads TGTGCCATCAGGGGGAACAGCATGAACACTGAAGCTTTCTTT.

This chain links TRBV6-2 or TRBV6-3 with TRBJ2-3; TRBD2 aligns across 9 bases. Germline CDR1 reads MNHEY; CDR2 reads SVGEGT. V lost 2 bases, J lost 2 bases, and 2 bases stayed unmatched. The CDR3 runs to 15 residues. CDR3 nucleotide sequence: TGTGCCAGCAGTTACAAGCGGGGGGCCACAGATACGCAGTATTTT. Encoded protein: CASSYKRGATDTQYF.

This clonotype was recorded a few times. The J gene is TRBJ2-2, the V gene TRBV7-2; D possibly corresponds to TRBD2 (6 bases). The CDR3 spans 14 residues. V shed 1 base and J shed 7 bases, with 10 bases lying between them. From germline, CDR1 is SGHTA and CDR2 FQGNSA. The CDR3 is CASSLGRDGGELFF. The CDR3 DNA is TGTGCCAGCAGCTTAGGGAGGGACGGCGGGGAGCTGTTTTTT.

This clonotype has just a few counts. The chain is built from TRBV24-1 and TRBJ2-3, with 9 bases matching TRBD1. The J segment lost 3 bases and the V segment lost 3 bases, leaving 3 bases of the junction unmatched. From germline, CDR1 is KGHDR and CDR2 SFDVKD. The CDR3 consists of 15 residues. In DNA, the CDR3 is TGTGCCACCAGTGATCCGGGACAGGGAACAGATACGCAGTATTTT. Residues: CATSDPGQGTDTQYF.

The table lists this clonotype with a few counts. The CDR3 is CASSPLPFTSGGAYEQYF. The CDR3 nucleotides read TGTGCCAGCTCACCGCTCCCATTTACTAGCGGGGGGGCCTACGAGCAGTACTTC. The chain links TRBV18 to TRBJ2-7; 13 bases align to TRBD2. Looked up from germline, CDR1 is KGHSH and CDR2 is LQKENI. The V segment lost 3 bases and the J segment 2 bases; nucleotides outside the gene matches: 10. The CDR3 loop spans 18 amino acids.

Ten or more counts support this clonotype. V gene TRBV7-9 combines with J gene TRBJ1-1; TRBD1 aligns across 8 bases. V lost 4 bases, J lost 1 base, and 2 bases stayed unmatched. Germline V gene data show CDR1 as SEHNR and CDR2 as FQNEAQ (reference sequence). There are 14 residues in the CDR3. The CDR3 DNA sequence: TGTGCCAGCAGCTGGACAGGGACGAACACTGAAGCTTTCTTT. Translated, it gives CASSWTGTNTEAFF.

This chain connects TRBV24-1 to TRBJ2-1; D might be TRBD2 (6 bases). The CDR3 spans 15 residues. Trimming removed 6 bases at V and 1 base at J, with 12 bases between. Germline CDR1 reads KGHDR; CDR2 reads SFDVKD. The CDR3 loop is CATSPGGFSYNEQFF. The CDR3 DNA reads TGTGCCACCAGTCCCGGGGGATTTTCCTACAATGAGCAGTTCTTC.